The 14 T cell receptor beta chains given below trace back to one sample, sequenced in a study of cytomegalovirus exposure and HLA in healthy donors. With 60 Vbeta and 13 Jbeta primers, the PCR was carried out. Sequenced by immunoSEQ multiplex PCR; TCRdb stores in-frame clones only, minus some. The sample includes 85,000 to 130,000 clones, around three quarters of them seen just once. The sequencing sample was made of PBMCs. The source is a woman younger than 35 in good health and CMV-seropositive.

CDR3 residues: CASSQGRGDEQFF. CDR3 nucleotide sequence: TGCGCCAGCAGCCAAGGTCGGGGGGATGAGCAGTTCTTC. The V and J genes are TRBV4-1 and TRBJ2-1; 7 nucleotides agree with TRBD2. Per the germline V gene, CDR1 is MGHRA and CDR2 is YSYEKL. There are 13 residues in the CDR3. Trimming removed 1 base from V and 8 bases from J; junction bases left unmatched: 2.

This chain connects TRBV7-3 to TRBJ2-1; 7 bases align to TRBD2. Per germline, CDR1 SGHTA and CDR2 FQGTGA. CDR3 length: 14 residues. V was clipped by 4 bases and J by 5 bases; unmatched bases: 5. The chain's CDR3 is CASSWGEGNNEQFF. The CDR3 DNA sequence: TGTGCCAGCAGCTGGGGGGAGGGAAACAATGAGCAGTTCTTC.

The rearrangement links TRBV10-1 to TRBJ2-1; the match to TRBD2 covers 9 bases. The V and J ends lost 2 bases and 7 bases, in that order; junction bases with no gene match: 15. Germline V gene data show CDR1 as WNHNN and CDR2 as SYGVQD (reference sequence). This CDR3 region has 18 residues. CDR3: CASSERRVAGAITNEQFF. CDR3 coding DNA: TGCGCCAGCAGTGAGAGGAGGGTAGCGGGAGCCATCACGAATGAGCAGTTCTTC.

This clone occurred once. This chain joins TRBV6-5 and TRBJ2-7; possibly TRBD2 for D (5 bases). Germline V CDR1 and CDR2: MNHEY, SVGAGI. V was cut by 2 bases and J by 7 bases, with 15 bases left in between. This CDR3 contains 14 residues. The CDR3 loop reads CASSYAGLTSEQYF. Here the CDR3 DNA reads TGTGCCAGCAGTTACGCAGGACTTACCTCTGAGCAGTACTTC.

The genes are TRBV2 and TRBJ2-1; TRBD2 matches 10 bases. Germline V gene lookup returns CDR1 SNHLY and CDR2 FYNNEI. This CDR3 contains 14 residues. Germline trimming cut 8 bases from V and 5 bases from J; bases unmatched to any gene: 6. CDR3 loop: CASPSGRVHNEQFF. CDR3 coding DNA: TGTGCCAGCCCCAGCGGGAGGGTCCACAATGAGCAGTTCTTC.

This chain connects TRBV6-5 to TRBJ1-1, with D unclear. This CDR3 contains 13 residues. Trimming took 6 bases from V and 1 from J, leaving 9 bases between them. Germline assignment: CDR1 MNHEY and CDR2 SVGAGI. DNA for the CDR3: TGTGCCAGCAGCCTCACATGGAACACTGAAGCTTTCTTT. Protein: CASSLTWNTEAFF.

The rearrangement uses TRBV19 and TRBJ2-7; TRBD1 matches at 8 bases. V gave up 5 bases and J gave up 4 bases; unmatched junction bases: 7. There are 14 residues in the CDR3. CDR1 and CDR2 from the germline V gene are LNHDA and SQIVND (reference sequence). This CDR3 reads CASSPGGTGYEQYF. The CDR3 bases are TGTGCCAGTAGTCCTGGCGGGACAGGATACGAGCAGTACTTC.

This chain links TRBV14 with TRBJ2-7; D unclear. Germline V gives CDR1 SGHDN, CDR2 FVKESK. CDR3 size: 13 residues. Between the trimmed V and J ends, which lost 2 bases and 2 bases, there was a span of 7 bases. CDR3 amino acids: CASSQHGAYEQYF. CDR3 bases: TGTGCCAGCAGCCAACACGGAGCCTACGAGCAGTACTTC.

The chain has TRBV6-1 and TRBJ2-1; D possibly corresponds to TRBD2 (7 bases). The V gene lost 0 bases and the J gene lost 4 bases, with 10 bases spanning the gap. Germline V gene sequence: CDR1 MNHNS, CDR2 SASEGT. The CDR3 consists of 15 residues. CDR3 loop: CASSEAGGQYNEQFF. The CDR3 DNA sequence: TGTGCCAGCAGTGAAGCGGGGGGGCAGTACAATGAGCAGTTCTTC.

The CDR3 spells CASSLGDSGSEAFF. CDR3 nucleotide sequence: TGTGCCAGCAGCTTGGGGGACAGTGGTTCTGAAGCTTTCTTT. This chain connects TRBV5-4 to TRBJ1-1; 7 nucleotides line up with TRBD1. Trimming removed 0 bases from V and 6 bases from J; junction bases left unmatched: 5. The length of the CDR3 is 14 residues. CDR1 and CDR2 from the germline V gene are SGHNT and YYREEE (reference sequence).

The chain combines TRBV5-6 with TRBJ2-1; 7 nucleotides match TRBD2. The V and J ends lost 0 bases and 3 bases, in that order; junction bases with no gene match: 6. The CDR3 is 16 amino acids. Per germline, CDR1 SGHDT and CDR2 YYEEEE. Here the CDR3 DNA reads TGTGCCAGCAGCTTGGTGCCTAGCGGCCTCTACAATGAGCAGTTCTTC. This sequence encodes CASSLVPSGLYNEQFF.

This chain joins TRBV29-1 and TRBJ2-2; TRBD2 agrees at 7 bases. CDR3 length: 13 residues. V trimming: 1 base; J trimming: 6 bases; junction bases outside the gene matches: 2. The germline gives CDR1 SQVTM, CDR2 ANQGSEA. Here the CDR3 DNA reads TGCAGCGTTGAAGCGGGAGGCCCCGGGGAGCTGTTTTTT. Its translation is CSVEAGGPGELFF.

V is TRBV30 and J is TRBJ2-5, with a weak D call TRBD2 (5 bases). With the DNA end fitting TRBJ2-7 better, the J assignment may be wrong. The CDR3 has 13 amino acids. CDR1 and CDR2 from the germline V gene are GTSNPN and SVGIG (reference sequence). The CDR3 DNA sequence: TGTGCCTTGAGACCGGGGAGCTCCTACGAGCAGTACTTC. It specifies CALRPGSSYEQYF.

This rearrangement joins TRBV6-1 to TRBJ2-1; 14 bases are shared with TRBD2. V shed 3 bases and J 9 bases; nucleotides not matched to a gene: 13. CDR3 size: 18 residues. Germline V CDR1 and CDR2: MNHNS, SASEGT. Here the CDR3 reads CASSDGPRLAGGPVEQFF. Here the CDR3 DNA reads TGTGCCAGCAGTGATGGGCCCAGACTAGCGGGAGGGCCTGTTGAGCAGTTCTTC.